This T cell receptor (beta chain) stems from a study of CD8 T cells in Susac syndrome. In the study overall: Intravenous immunoglobulin alone or corticosteroids were being given to patients with Susac syndrome at blood draw, unless they were therapy-naive. Regarding the study as a whole: The Susac syndrome CD4+ T cell repertoires displayed no clonal expansion.

On this clonotype: Its antigen is still unknown. No conserved phenylalanine or tryptophan ends this CDR3, so it is likely a read error.

The CDR3 loop spans 15 amino acids. Germline V gene data show CDR1 as SNHLY and CDR2 as FYNNEI. V shed 6 bases and J 2 bases; nucleotides not matched to a gene: 10. An input of about 0.45 to 1 ug of RNA was subjected to reverse transcription using random hexamers. It was immunoSEQ multiplex PCR that amplified TCR beta CDR3 across 54 Vbeta and 13 Jbeta. TCRdb called the immunoSEQ multiplex PCR reads again in MiXCR, with one record for every CDR3 protein. Of hundreds of thousands of distinct CDR3 sequences in the sample, about 95% were seen once. This chain links TRBV2 with TRBJ2-7; 7 nucleotides line up with TRBD1. This sequence was found in a human donor with Susac syndrome. The sequenced sample consisted of CD4+ T cells from PBMCs. CDR3 DNA: TGTGCCAGCAGCGTCCTCAGGGGGTCGCCCTACGAGCAGTACTCC. Amino acids: CASSVLRGSPYEQYS.